The entry below gives a single T cell receptor (beta chain) sequence along with its context. Its antigen is currently unknown. These data come from a study of cytomegalovirus exposure and HLA in healthy donors. Overall study context: Approximately 190 million T cells yielded roughly 120 million unique TCR beta sequences, as an earlier analysis found.

Trimming removed 4 bases from V and 0 bases from J, with 11 bases in between. There are 15 residues in the CDR3. Per the germline V gene, CDR1 is SGHVS and CDR2 is FNYEAQ. PCR employed 60 Vbeta and 13 Jbeta primers. Sequencing was performed with immunoSEQ multiplex PCR; in TCRdb, only in-frame clones are kept and a portion is missing. Of 100,000 or so clones in the sample, approximately 80% were seen once. General observations from the study: Apart from CMV serostatus, no immune exposure information was available. In all likelihood, a cluster of highly shared sequence variants was a sequencing artifact. There were some public TCRs occurring in many donors, but most TCR sequences were rare.

The chain is built from TRBV7-6 and TRBJ2-3; D possibly corresponds to TRBD2 (6 bases). The sequenced sample was PBMCs. This TCR was sampled from a male donor in good health and CMV-seropositive. The CDR3 region has the DNA TGTGCCAGCAGCTCGACCGGGGGAAGCACAGATACGCAGTATTTT. As protein: CASSSTGGSTDTQYF.